This entry lists 32 T cell receptor beta chains sequenced from one sample in a study of regulatory T cells in long-lasting Graves disease. Described time point: newly diagnosed GD, antithyroid drugs for less than 3 months. Making the TCR library involved RNA that had been extracted from PBMCs. Both iRepertoire HTBI primers and Arm-PCR of CDR3 regions were used to build the TCR beta libraries. TCRdb passed the multiplex PCR reads through MiXCR, listing each CDR3 protein once. This table has roughly 500,000 distinct CDR3 sequences, 12% to 15% appearing once. A further study also used this sample, focusing on T cells in Graves' hyperthyroidism and ophthalmopathy.

Sequenced material: peripheral blood mononuclear cells (PBMCs), taken at new diagnosis, from a patient treated with antithyroid drugs. Receptor source: a woman aged 50 to 65 with Graves disease.

This clonotype was seen more than once but under ten times. V is TRBV27 and J is TRBJ2-2; either TRBD1 or TRBD2 may supply D (10 bases each). Trimming shortened V by 2 bases and J by 3 bases, and 22 bases separated the two germline ends. Germline CDR1 and CDR2: MNHEY and SMNVEV (reference sequence). The CDR3 runs 19 residues. CDR3 bases: TGTGCCAGCAGTTTAGCGGGACAGGGGCTAGCGGGAGACACCGGGGAGCTGTTTTTT. Amino acid sequence: CASSLAGQGLAGDTGELFF.

This clonotype was found many times. The CDR3 DNA is TGTGCCAGCAAGATAACCTTGTTAGGTACTTCCAATGAGCAGTTCTTC. Its protein is CASKITLLGTSNEQFF. V usage is TRBV6-1 and J usage is TRBJ2-1; D is ambiguous. V was cut by 7 bases and J by 6 bases, with 22 bases left in between. There are 16 residues in the CDR3. Germline V CDR1 and CDR2: MNHNS, SASEGT.

This chain links TRBV20-1 with TRBJ2-7, with 9 bases that match TRBD2. CDR3 length: 15 residues. V was clipped by 3 bases and J by 0 bases; unmatched bases: 6. From germline, CDR1 is DFQATT and CDR2 SNEGSKA (reference sequence). CDR3 sequence: CSASPLAGGSYEQYF. Here the CDR3 DNA reads TGCAGTGCTAGCCCACTAGCGGGCGGCTCCTACGAGCAGTACTTC.

This clonotype was counted between two and nine times. The chain uses TRBV9 and TRBJ2-1, with 7 bases lining up with TRBD2. The CDR3 runs to 15 residues. Trimming removed 0 bases from V and 4 bases from J; junction bases left unmatched: 4. Germline lookup yields CDR1 SGDLS and CDR2 YYNGEE. CDR3 DNA sequence: TGTGCCAGCAGCGTAGAGAGCGGGATGTACAATGAGCAGTTCTTC. Translating it yields CASSVESGMYNEQFF.

To note about this clonotype: A much larger clone is a single base away; this may be a read error. The chain combines TRBV5-8 with TRBJ1-5; unclear D gene. Trimming pared 4 bases from V and 6 bases from J, leaving 14 bases between. In germline, CDR1 is SGHTS, CDR2 YDEGEE. The CDR3 consists of 14 residues. The CDR3 spells CASSAEEYFQPQHF. The CDR3 DNA sequence: TGTGCCAGCAGCGCAGAGGAATACTTTCAGCCCCAGCATTTT.

This clonotype was found many times. The CDR3 loop is CASSLRDRGRVGHEQYF. The CDR3, as DNA: TGTGCCAGCAGTTTAAGAGATAGGGGCAGGGTAGGGCACGAGCAGTACTTC. The chain uses TRBV28 and TRBJ2-7, with D tentatively TRBD1 (5 bases). Trimming stripped 2 bases from V and 5 bases from J, with 22 bases between. Germline V gives CDR1 MDHEN, CDR2 SYDVKM. This CDR3 spans 17 amino acids.

The chain recombines TRBV19 with TRBJ2-3, with unresolved D. The CDR3 length is 14 residues. V lost 0 bases and J 5 bases, leaving 9 bases between the germline ends. Germline CDR1 and CDR2: LNHDA and SQIVND (reference sequence). The CDR3 is CASSIDVRKDTQYF. Written as DNA, the CDR3 is TGTGCCAGTAGTATAGACGTCAGGAAAGATACGCAGTATTTT.

This clonotype was observed at least ten times. The V and J genes are TRBV28 and TRBJ2-6; tentatively, D is TRBD1 (5 bases). The CDR3 totals 15 residues. V lost 4 bases to trimming and J lost 4 bases, with 11 bases between them. Germline V CDR1 and CDR2: MDHEN, SYDVKM. The CDR3 protein is CASSYQGGGANVLTF. CDR3 in DNA: TGTGCCAGCAGTTACCAGGGTGGAGGGGCCAACGTCCTGACTTTC. Using reference TRBV28 and TRBJ2-6 for the parts outside the CDR3, the full variable domain is DVKVTQSSRYLVKRTGEKVFLECVQDMDHENMFWYRQDPGLGLRLIYFSYDVKMKEKGDIPEGYSVSREKKERFSLILESASTNQTSMYLCASSYQGGGANVLTFGAGSRLTVL.

As for this clonotype: A much larger clone differs from this one at a single base, so this may be a read error. The genes are TRBV18 and TRBJ2-7; D might be TRBD2 (5 bases). The V gene's germline CDR1 is KGHSH and CDR2 LQKENI. The CDR3 spans 14 residues. The CDR3 sequence is CASSPHGNAYGQYF. CDR3 DNA: TGTGCCAGCTCACCCCACGGGAATGCCTACGGGCAGTACTTC.

Ten or more counts support this clonotype. The J gene is TRBJ2-3, the V gene TRBV7-3; D not resolved. Germline values: CDR1 SGHTA, CDR2 FQGTGA. The CDR3 consists of 13 residues. V was clipped by 4 bases and J by 4 bases, with 9 bases between them. The CDR3: CASSSWGADTQYF. For the CDR3, the DNA is TGTGCCAGCAGCTCCTGGGGTGCAGATACGCAGTATTTT.

In its sample, this clonotype was seen many times. The J gene is TRBJ2-7, the V gene TRBV6-1, with D maybe TRBD2 (5 bases). CDR3 length equals 12 residues. Trimming cost V 4 bases and J 6 bases, with 10 bases left between them. Looked up from germline, CDR1 is MNHNS and CDR2 is SASEGT. Written as DNA, the CDR3 is TGTGCCAGCAGTGGAGAGGGCCCCGAGCAGTACTTC. Translated, it gives CASSGEGPEQYF.

In its sample, this clonotype was seen many times. CDR3 sequence (DNA): TGCAGTGCTAGAGATCTCCCTACAGTGGTCTATGGCTACACCTTC. Translated: CSARDLPTVVYGYTF. The chain has TRBV20-1 and TRBJ1-2; D call uncertain. V was trimmed by 0 bases and J by 4 bases, leaving 15 bases between them. Germline V lookup: CDR1 DFQATT, CDR2 SNEGSKA (reference sequence). The CDR3 runs to 15 residues.

This clonotype was counted ten times or more. J is TRBJ2-3 and V is TRBV20-1; tentatively, D is TRBD1 (6 bases). Germline V gene lookup returns CDR1 DFQATT and CDR2 SNEGSKA (reference sequence). V was trimmed by 1 base and J by 0 bases, leaving 11 bases between them. The CDR3 covers 15 residues. The CDR3 reads CSARGGTSSTDTQYF. Here the CDR3 DNA reads TGCAGTGCTAGAGGTGGGACATCAAGCACAGATACGCAGTATTTT.

There are many counts of this clonotype. Relative to the germline gene, one junction end is altered; a read error may explain this. The genes are TRBV7-6 and TRBJ2-1; D is uncertain. The CDR3 has 15 amino acids. Germline CDR1 SGHVS, CDR2 FNYEAQ. CDR3 coding DNA: TGCGCCAGCAGCCCCACCACGAGCTCCTACAATGAGCAGTTCTTC. Its protein is CASSPTTSSYNEQFF.

The chain joins TRBV9 to TRBJ2-1; weak D call: TRBD2 (6 bases). V was pared by 0 bases and J by 0 bases, with 10 bases between. The length of the CDR3 is 16 residues. The V gene's germline CDR1 is SGDLS and CDR2 YYNGEE. The CDR3 is CASSVDGGNSYNEQFF. DNA for the CDR3: TGTGCCAGCAGCGTAGACGGCGGGAACTCCTACAATGAGCAGTTCTTC.

This clonotype was observed at least ten times. The chain carries TRBV12-5 and TRBJ2-1; 9 nucleotides align to TRBD2. Trimming took 6 bases from V and 8 from J; bases not matched to a gene: 11. Germline-derived CDR1 and CDR2 are LGHNT and FRNRAP. The CDR3 extends over 15 amino acids. The CDR3 DNA reads as TGTGCTAGTGGGCCCGGGACTAGCTCGTTGTATGAGCAGTTCTTC. Residues: CASGPGTSSLYEQFF.

This clonotype appeared many times. CDR3 sequence: CASREPGQGVNQPQHF. For the CDR3, the DNA is TGTGCCAGCAGAGAACCGGGACAGGGCGTAAATCAGCCCCAGCATTTT. The chain has TRBV2 and TRBJ1-5; 9 nucleotides agree with TRBD1. The germline gives CDR1 SNHLY, CDR2 FYNNEI. The CDR3 covers 16 residues. With V trimmed by 6 bases and J by 4 bases, 10 bases remained unmatched.

There are many counts of this clonotype. The genes are TRBV7-9 and TRBJ2-1; D is possibly TRBD2 (6 bases). The V gene's germline CDR1 is SEHNR and CDR2 FQNEAQ (reference sequence). CDR3 size: 15 residues. V gave up 5 bases and J gave up 2 bases, with 13 bases separating them. CDR3 nucleotide sequence: TGTGCCAGCAGCCGGAGGACTACCCCCTACAATGAGCAGTTCTTC. It specifies CASSRRTTPYNEQFF. Drawing the rest from reference TRBV7-9 and TRBJ2-1, the complete variable domain is DTGVSQNPRHKITKRGQNVTFRCDPISEHNRLYWYRQTLGQGPEFLTYFQNEAQLEKSRLLSDRFSAERPKGSFSTLEIQRTEQGDSAMYLCASSRRTTPYNEQFFGPGTRLTVL.

A few counts support this clonotype. The gene calls are TRBV10-3 and TRBJ2-2, with D unclear. V lost 4 bases to trimming and J lost 4 bases, with 4 bases between them. Per germline, CDR1 ENHRY and CDR2 SYGVKD. The CDR3 has 12 residues. CDR3 region: CAISVSTGELFF. The DNA for the CDR3 is TGTGCCATCAGTGTCAGCACCGGGGAGCTGTTTTTT.

This clonotype was counted a few times. V gene TRBV5-4 combines with J gene TRBJ2-7, with TRBD2 matching over 8 bases. The V and J ends lost 2 bases and 3 bases, in that order; junction bases with no gene match: 4. The length of the CDR3 is 14 residues. CDR1 and CDR2 from the germline V gene are SGHNT and YYREEE (reference sequence). DNA of the CDR3: TGTGCCAGCAGCTTCGTGGGGACTAGCTACGAGCAGTACTTC. Its translation is CASSFVGTSYEQYF.

This clonotype was observed many times. The gene calls are TRBV2 and TRBJ2-5, with TRBD2 as a possible D gene (5 bases). The CDR3 sequence is 14 residues long. The ends were cut back, 6 bases at V and 4 bases at J, with 15 bases in the middle. Germline V gene data show CDR1 as SNHLY and CDR2 as FYNNEI. The CDR3 DNA is TGTGCCAGCAGCGTTAGCGAGGCGGCAGAGACCCAGTACTTC. This encodes CASSVSEAAETQYF. Variable domain in full (rest from reference TRBV2 and TRBJ2-5): EPEVTQTPSHQVTQMGQEVILRCVPISNHLYFYWYRQILGQKVEFLVSFYNNEISEKSEIFDDQFSVERPDGSNFTLKIRSTKLEDSAMYFCASSVSEAAETQYFGPGTRLLVL.

This clonotype was seen ten or more times. The V and J genes are TRBV28 and TRBJ2-2; D call uncertain. The V and J ends lost 3 bases and 0 bases respectively, with 14 bases between them. This CDR3 contains 17 residues. Per germline, CDR1 MDHEN and CDR2 SYDVKM. CDR3 sequence: CASSFPPRSTNTGELFF. In DNA form, the CDR3 reads TGTGCCAGCAGTTTCCCCCCGCGCTCGACGAACACCGGGGAGCTGTTTTTT.

With regard to this clonotype: A read error may be the cause here, since a much bigger clone is one base away. The CDR3 DNA follows: TGTGCCAGCAGTTCTGTTACGGAACGAAATCAGCCCCAGCATTTT. It specifies CASSSVTERNQPQHF. The chain joins TRBV28 to TRBJ1-5; D remains unclear. V was clipped by 4 bases and J by 4 bases, with 14 bases between them. Germline CDR1 reads MDHEN; CDR2 reads SYDVKM. This CDR3 has 15 amino acids.

The rearrangement links TRBV9 to TRBJ2-2, with TRBD1 matching over 7 bases. CDR3 length equals 17 residues. With V trimmed by 3 bases and J by 2 bases, 10 bases remained unmatched. Germline loops: CDR1 SGDLS, CDR2 YYNGEE. The CDR3 bases are TGTGCCAGCAGCGGCCCCATCAGGGGGACCAACACCGGGGAGCTGTTTTTT. Translation gives CASSGPIRGTNTGELFF.

Turning to this clonotype: A junction end diverges from the germline sequence, so it may reflect a read error. J is TRBJ1-2 and V is TRBV12-5; perhaps TRBD1 as D (5 bases). Per the germline V gene, CDR1 is LGHNT and CDR2 is FRNRAP. The CDR3 length is 16 residues. CDR3 in amino acids: CASGFKGTGGPYGHTF. CDR3 nucleotide sequence: TGTGCTAGTGGTTTTAAAGGGACGGGCGGTCCTTATGGCCACACCTTC.

This clonotype was detected a few times. The chain carries TRBV7-9 and TRBJ2-3, with no clear D. V dropped 4 bases and J dropped 7 bases, with 9 bases sitting between them. This CDR3 is built from 12 residues. Looked up from germline, CDR1 is SEHNR and CDR2 is FQNEAQ (reference sequence). CDR3 nucleotides: TGTGCCAGCAGCTCGGTTAGGAATACGCAGTATTTT. This gives the protein CASSSVRNTQYF.

Many counts were recorded for this clonotype. J is TRBJ1-1 and V is TRBV3-1, with D possibly TRBD1 on 5 matching bases. This CDR3 is 14 amino acids long. Trimming removed 8 bases at V and 2 bases at J, with 15 bases between. Germline V gives CDR1 LGHDT, CDR2 YNNKEL (reference sequence). Here the CDR3 DNA reads TGTGCCAGCCACCCCCGGGGGGGAAACACTGAAGCTTTCTTT. Protein product: CASHPRGGNTEAFF. The full variable domain, completed using reference TRBV3-1 and TRBJ1-1, is DTAVSQTPKYLVTQMGNDKSIKCEQNLGHDTMYWYKQDSKKFLKIMFSYNNKELIINETVPNRFSPKSPDKAHLNLHINSLELGDSAVYFCASHPRGGNTEAFFGQGTRLTVV.

This clonotype was detected many times. The chain recombines TRBV12-3 or TRBV12-4 with TRBJ2-2; D remains unclear. The CDR3 length is 14 residues. Trimming cost V 3 bases and J 0 bases, with 5 bases left between them. CDR3 loop: CASSFQTNTGELFF. CDR3 sequence (DNA): TGTGCCAGCAGTTTTCAAACGAACACCGGGGAGCTGTTTTTT.

This clonotype was picked up one time. A read error may explain this, as a much larger clone is one base away. The rearrangement links TRBV2 to TRBJ2-3; tentative D call: TRBD2 (6 bases). Germline assignment: CDR1 SNHLY and CDR2 FYNNEI. V was clipped by 5 bases and J by 14 bases, with 14 bases between them. CDR3 length: 11 residues. CDR3 in DNA: TGTGCCAGCAGTAGGACGGGAGAGGGGTATTTT. Translated, it gives CASSRTGEGYF.

This clonotype has ten or more counts. The J gene is TRBJ2-7, the V gene TRBV6-2 or TRBV6-3; D possibly uses TRBD1 or TRBD2 (5 bases each). Germline V CDR1 and CDR2: MNHEY, SVGEGT. This CDR3 spans 18 amino acids. Trimming took off 5 bases at V and 0 bases at J, with 23 bases between the two ends. For the CDR3, the DNA is TGTGCCAGCAGTGGCAGGGCGCCGACTAACACCCGCTCCTACGAGCAGTACTTC. Encoded protein: CASSGRAPTNTRSYEQYF.

This clonotype has ten or more counts. V is TRBV2 and J is TRBJ1-6; D ambiguous. This CDR3 spans 13 amino acids. CDR1 SNHLY and CDR2 FYNNEI come from the germline V gene. Trimming removed 4 bases from V and 9 bases from J, with 10 bases in between. CDR3 nucleotides: TGTGCCAGCAGTGGGGAAGCCGGTTCACCCCTCCACTTT. It is translated as CASSGEAGSPLHF. The whole variable domain, remainder taken from reference TRBV2 and TRBJ1-6, is EPEVTQTPSHQVTQMGQEVILRCVPISNHLYFYWYRQILGQKVEFLVSFYNNEISEKSEIFDDQFSVERPDGSNFTLKIRSTKLEDSAMYFCASSGEAGSPLHFGNGTRLTVT.

This clonotype was detected ten times or more. The CDR3 region has the DNA TGTGCCAGCAGTGAACAGGGTACAACCTACGAGCAGTACTTC. This gives the protein CASSEQGTTYEQYF. This chain connects TRBV2 to TRBJ2-7; tentatively, D is TRBD1 (5 bases). Germline values: CDR1 SNHLY, CDR2 FYNNEI. CDR3 length equals 14 residues. Between the trimmed V and J ends, which lost 2 bases and 2 bases, there was a span of 10 bases.